This is a list of T cell receptor beta chains from one sample in a study of T cell responses to AZD1222 COVID-19 vaccine. Sequencing used immunoSEQ multiplex PCR; TCRdb keeps in-frame clones, though not all of them. Altogether about 110,000 clones are present, about 90% being singletons, with the ten largest covering about 20%. Sequences were derived from peripheral blood, sampled on day 0 of AZD1222 vaccination. These receptors came from an adult in good health. The CDR3 runs from the conserved cysteine through the conserved F or W. Each record gives: J gene, clone size, V gene, D gene, CDR3 protein, CDR3 DNA. The D gene is left open where the match is weak. Size tells how often a clone was seen (once, few, many) or the class of an expanded clone, and some rows leave it out.

j_call: TRBJ2-7
clone_size: -
v_call: TRBV11-2
d_call: -
cdr3_aa: CASSTGLGAEQYF
cdr3_nt: TGTGCCAGCAGTACCGGTCTGGGTGCCGAGCAGTACTTC

j_call: TRBJ2-7
clone_size: -
v_call: TRBV5-6
d_call: -
cdr3_aa: CASSWRGSYEQYF
cdr3_nt: TGTGCCAGCAGCTGGAGGGGGTCCTACGAGCAGTACTTC

j_call: TRBJ2-7
clone_size: -
v_call: TRBV2
d_call: -
cdr3_aa: CASSDTNSYEQYF
cdr3_nt: TGTGCCAGCAGCGACACTAATTCCTACGAGCAGTACTTC

j_call: TRBJ2-7
clone_size: -
v_call: TRBV5-6
d_call: -
cdr3_aa: CASSLVPWGEQYF
cdr3_nt: TGTGCCAGCAGCTTGGTCCCCTGGGGCGAGCAGTACTTC

j_call: TRBJ2-3
clone_size: -
v_call: TRBV6-5
d_call: TRBD2
cdr3_aa: CASSRLALPTDTQYF
cdr3_nt: TGTGCCAGCAGTAGACTAGCGCTTCCCACAGATACGCAGTATTTT

j_call: TRBJ2-7
clone_size: -
v_call: TRBV7-2
d_call: -
cdr3_aa: CASSLVHNSWPYEQYF
cdr3_nt: TGTGCCAGCAGCTTAGTGCACAACAGTTGGCCATACGAGCAGTACTTC

j_call: TRBJ2-2
clone_size: -
v_call: TRBV6-5
d_call: TRBD1
cdr3_aa: CASRWDRDTGELFF
cdr3_nt: TGTGCCAGCAGATGGGACAGAGACACCGGGGAGCTGTTTTTT

j_call: TRBJ1-3
clone_size: -
v_call: TRBV20-1
d_call: -
cdr3_aa: CSASHGLRGNTIYF
cdr3_nt: TGCAGTGCTAGTCACGGGTTAAGGGGAAACACCATATATTTT

j_call: TRBJ2-1
clone_size: -
v_call: TRBV18
d_call: -
cdr3_aa: CASSPQDPGSYNEQFF
cdr3_nt: TGTGCCAGCTCACCACAGGACCCCGGGTCCTACAATGAGCAGTTCTTC

j_call: TRBJ2-1
clone_size: -
v_call: TRBV6-5
d_call: TRBD1
cdr3_aa: CASSYGQGPYNEQFF
cdr3_nt: TGTGCCAGCAGCTACGGACAGGGACCCTACAATGAGCAGTTCTTC

j_call: TRBJ1-6
clone_size: -
v_call: TRBV3-1/TRBV3-2
d_call: TRBD1
cdr3_aa: CASSLTGGNSPLHF
cdr3_nt: TGTGCCAGCAGTCTGACAGGGGGAAATTCACCCCTCCACTTT

j_call: TRBJ1-1
clone_size: -
v_call: TRBV6-5
d_call: -
cdr3_aa: CASGRTVFEAFF
cdr3_nt: TGTGCCAGCGGGAGGACAGTTTTTGAAGCTTTCTTT

j_call: TRBJ2-7
clone_size: -
v_call: TRBV19
d_call: -
cdr3_aa: CASSPRTAGSYEQYF
cdr3_nt: TGTGCCAGTAGTCCACGGACTGCGGGATCCTACGAGCAGTACTTC

j_call: TRBJ2-7
clone_size: once
v_call: TRBV24-1
d_call: -
cdr3_aa: CATSAADSSYEQYF
cdr3_nt: TGTGCCACCAGTGCCGCGGACAGCTCCTACGAGCAGTACTTC

j_call: TRBJ1-6
clone_size: -
v_call: TRBV15
d_call: TRBD1
cdr3_aa: CATSRGQGAENSPLHF
cdr3_nt: TGTGCCACCAGCAGGGGACAGGGAGCGGAGAATTCACCCCTCCACTTT

j_call: TRBJ1-1
clone_size: -
v_call: TRBV2
d_call: -
cdr3_aa: CASRTANTEAFF
cdr3_nt: TGTGCCAGCAGAACAGCTAACACTGAAGCTTTCTTT

j_call: TRBJ2-7
clone_size: -
v_call: TRBV6-2/TRBV6-3
d_call: -
cdr3_aa: CASSLGRTTESEQYF
cdr3_nt: TGTGCCAGCAGTCTCGGTAGGACCACCGAAAGCGAGCAGTACTTC